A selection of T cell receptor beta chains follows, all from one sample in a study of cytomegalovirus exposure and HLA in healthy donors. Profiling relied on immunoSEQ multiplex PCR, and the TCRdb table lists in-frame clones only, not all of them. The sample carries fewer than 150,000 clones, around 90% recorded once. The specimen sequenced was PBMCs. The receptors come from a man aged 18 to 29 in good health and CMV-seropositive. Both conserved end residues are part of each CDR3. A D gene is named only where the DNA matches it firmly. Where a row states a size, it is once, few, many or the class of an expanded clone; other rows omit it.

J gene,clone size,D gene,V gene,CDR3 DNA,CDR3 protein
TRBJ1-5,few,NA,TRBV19,TGTGCCAGTAGGTCGGGACATTTGTATCAGCCCCAGCATTTT,CASRSGHLYQPQHF
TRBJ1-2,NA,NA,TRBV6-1,TGTGCCAGCAGTAAACAGGAATTCAACTATGGCTACACCTTC,CASSKQEFNYGYTF
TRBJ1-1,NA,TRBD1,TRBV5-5,TGTGCCAGCAGTCCTTATTTTCGGGACAGGACCTTGAACACTGAAGCTTTCTTT,CASSPYFRDRTLNTEAFF
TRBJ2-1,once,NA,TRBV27,TGTGCCAGCACCCCCTTCCGGGGGAACTCCTACAATGAGCAGTTCTTC,CASTPFRGNSYNEQFF
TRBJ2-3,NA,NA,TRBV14,TGTGCCAGCAGCCAAGATCGACACACAGATACGCAGTATTTT,CASSQDRHTDTQYF
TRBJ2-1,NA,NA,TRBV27,TGTGCCAGCAGTTTATCCGGGCGGGAAGTGACTGAGCAGTTCTTC,CASSLSGREVTEQFF
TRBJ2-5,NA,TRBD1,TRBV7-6,TGTGCCAGCAGCTTAAACAGGGGAGTTCAAGAGACCCAGTACTTC,CASSLNRGVQETQYF
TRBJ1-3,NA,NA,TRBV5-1,TGCGCCAGCAGCTTGTCAGAGACAGCCCTCTCTGGAAACACCATATATTTT,CASSLSETALSGNTIYF
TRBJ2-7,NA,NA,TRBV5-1,TGCGCCAGCAGGCCGGGGACTGCCAGCTCCTACGAGCAGTACTTC,CASRPGTASSYEQYF
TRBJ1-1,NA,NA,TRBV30,TGTGCCTGGAGTACTAGGCCCCGGGGGGTGAACACTGAAGCTTTCTTT,CAWSTRPRGVNTEAFF
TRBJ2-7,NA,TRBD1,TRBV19,TGTGCCAGTAACCCGGGACAGGGTTCATACGAGCAGTACTTC,CASNPGQGSYEQYF
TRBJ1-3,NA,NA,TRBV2,TGTGCCAGCAGTGAATCCGGGTATCGGGGAAACACCATATATTTT,CASSESGYRGNTIYF
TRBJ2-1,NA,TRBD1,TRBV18,TGTGCCAGCTCACCAATACAGGGGGCTGGTCGCAATGAGCAGTTCTTC,CASSPIQGAGRNEQFF
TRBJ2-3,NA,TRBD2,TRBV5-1,TGCGCCAGCAGCTTGTACCTAGCGGGAGGATTGGATACGCAGTATTTT,CASSLYLAGGLDTQYF
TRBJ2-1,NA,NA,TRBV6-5,TGTGCCAGCAGTTATAAGGGAGGCTGGGATGAGCAGTTCTTC,CASSYKGGWDEQFF
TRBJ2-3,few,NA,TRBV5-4,TGTGCCAGCAGCTTGGATGGCGGTGCTACAGATACGCAGTATTTT,CASSLDGGATDTQYF
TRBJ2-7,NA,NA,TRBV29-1,TGCAGCGTTGAAGACAGGGACTACGAGCAGTACTTC,CSVEDRDYEQYF
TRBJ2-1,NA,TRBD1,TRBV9,TGTGCCAGCAGCGTAGCTTCGGGGACAGGGGCCCATGAGCAGTTCTTC,CASSVASGTGAHEQFF
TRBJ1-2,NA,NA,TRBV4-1,TGCGCCAGCAGCCAAGATACACCCCCGGGGGGTATGCGCGGCTACACCTTC,CASSQDTPPGGMRGYTF
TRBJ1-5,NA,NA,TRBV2,TGTGCCAGCAGTGACGCCATCGCCGGAGGCAATCAGCCCCAGCATTTT,CASSDAIAGGNQPQHF
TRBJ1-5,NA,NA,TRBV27,TGTGCCAGCAGTTTGCTGTATGTCGGGGGGGGGCAGCCCCAGCATTTT,CASSLLYVGGGQPQHF
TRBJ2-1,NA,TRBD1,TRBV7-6,TGTGCCAGCACCCTTGAGGTAGGCTCGGGACAGGGAATCGGCAATGAGCAGTTCTTC,CASTLEVGSGQGIGNEQFF
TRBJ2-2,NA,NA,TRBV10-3,TGTGCCATCAGTGAACCCCCGCGGGACGCGAAGAACACCGGGGAGCTGTTTTTT,CAISEPPRDAKNTGELFF
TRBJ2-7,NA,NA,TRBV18,TGTGCCAGCTCCCCTCCCCTGACCGACAGGCTCTCCTTCTACGAGCAGTACTTC,CASSPPLTDRLSFYEQYF
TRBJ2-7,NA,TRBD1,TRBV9,TGTGCCAGCAGCGTGACAACGGGACAGGGGGCGGGGGAGCAGTACTTC,CASSVTTGQGAGEQYF
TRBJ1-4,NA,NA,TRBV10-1,TGCGCCGGCAAAAGACGGAGGGGGGGGGAAAAACTGTTTTTT,CAGKRRRGGEKLFF
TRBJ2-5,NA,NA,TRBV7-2,TGTGCCAGCAGGAAAAGGGCGGGGACAGAGACCCAGTACTTC,CASRKRAGTETQYF
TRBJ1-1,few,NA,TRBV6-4,TGTGCCAGCAGTGACTCACCAGATGAAGAATGGACTGAAGCTTTCTTT,CASSDSPDEEWTEAFF
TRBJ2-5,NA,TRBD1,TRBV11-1,TGTGCCAGCAGCTTGACAGGGGGGGGCCAAGAGACCCAGTACTTC,CASSLTGGGQETQYF
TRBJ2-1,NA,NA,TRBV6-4,TGTGCCAGCAGTGACAGGGCGGGCGACTCCTACAATGAGCAGTTCTTC,CASSDRAGDSYNEQFF
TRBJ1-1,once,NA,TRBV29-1,TGCAGCGTTGACCCCGCGGAGATGAACACTGAAGCTTTCTTT,CSVDPAEMNTEAFF
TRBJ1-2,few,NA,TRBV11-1,TGTGCCAGCAGTCCAATCGACAGTTCCTATGGCTACACCTTC,CASSPIDSSYGYTF
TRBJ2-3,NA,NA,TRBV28,TGTGCCAGCACCGGGAGTGGGAGGACAGATACGCAGTATTTT,CASTGSGRTDTQYF
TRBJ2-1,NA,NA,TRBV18,TGTGCCAGCTCAAAGAGCGAACTCTCCTACAATGAGCAGTTCTTC,CASSKSELSYNEQFF
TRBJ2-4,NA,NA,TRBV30,TGTGCCTGGAGTATCGGTCTAGCCAAAAACATTCAGTACTTC,CAWSIGLAKNIQYF
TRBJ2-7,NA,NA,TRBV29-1,TGCAGCGTTGTGTCCCTACGCTACGAGCAGTACTTC,CSVVSLRYEQYF
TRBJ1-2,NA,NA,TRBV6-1,TGTGCCAGCAGTTCCCACAGATCTAACTATGGCTACACCTTC,CASSSHRSNYGYTF
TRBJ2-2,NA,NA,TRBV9,TGTGCCAGCAGCGTAGTAGCTGCCGGGGAGCTGTTTTTT,CASSVVAAGELFF
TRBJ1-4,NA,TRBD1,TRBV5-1,TGCGCCAGCAGCGGGGGACAGGGGGACGAAAAACTGTTTTTT,CASSGGQGDEKLFF
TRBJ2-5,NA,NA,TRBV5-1,TGCGCCAGCAGCTCCCCGGAATCCGGGGGATTCCAAGAGACCCAGTACTTC,CASSSPESGGFQETQYF
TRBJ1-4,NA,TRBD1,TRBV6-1,TGTGCCAGCAGCGTGACAGGGTGGAATGAAAAACTGTTTTTT,CASSVTGWNEKLFF
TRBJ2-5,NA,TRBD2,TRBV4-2,TGTGCCAGCAGCCAAGATTATTCGCCTAGCGGGGGGCAGGTATCAACGACCCAGTACTTC,CASSQDYSPSGGQVSTTQYF
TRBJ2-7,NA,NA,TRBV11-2,TGTGCCAGCAGCCCCGGAGGATTATCCCCTTCCGAGCAGTACTTC,CASSPGGLSPSEQYF
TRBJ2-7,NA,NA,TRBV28,TGTGCCAGCAGTCTGACTCTCAGCGAGCAGTACTTC,CASSLTLSEQYF
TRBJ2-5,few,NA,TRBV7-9,TGTGCCAGCAGCTTATCCGGGTACCAAGAGACCCAGTACTTC,CASSLSGYQETQYF
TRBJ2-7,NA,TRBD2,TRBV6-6,TGTGCCAGCAGTAGCGGGAGTCACGAGCAGTACTTC,CASSSGSHEQYF
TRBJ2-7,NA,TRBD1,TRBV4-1,TGCGCCAGCAGCCGTGGAAGGGGGCGCTTAGTTGGTGACGAGCAGTACTTC,CASSRGRGRLVGDEQYF
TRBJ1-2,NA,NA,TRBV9,TGTGCCAGCAGTGAGCTACAGGCCGCCTCTGGCTACACCTTC,CASSELQAASGYTF
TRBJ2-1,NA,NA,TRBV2,TGTGCCAGCAGTGATCAGGGCAACAATGAGCAGTTCTTC,CASSDQGNNEQFF
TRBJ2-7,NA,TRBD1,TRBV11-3,TGTGCCAGCAGCCGAGGGGGACAGGGCTCCTACGAGCAGTACTTC,CASSRGGQGSYEQYF
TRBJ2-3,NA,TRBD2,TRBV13,TGTGCCAGCAGTTACCGGGGACTAGCGGGGTGGGGTGTCGATACGCAGTATTTT,CASSYRGLAGWGVDTQYF
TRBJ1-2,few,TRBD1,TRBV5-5,TGTGCCAGCAGCTTGATAGGAGGACAGGTTGATGGCTACACCTTC,CASSLIGGQVDGYTF
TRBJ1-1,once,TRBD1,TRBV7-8,TGTGCCAGCAGCGACGCGCGAGGACAGGAGAACACTGAAGCTTTCTTT,CASSDARGQENTEAFF
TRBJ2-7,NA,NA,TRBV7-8,TGTGCCAGCAGCTCCGGACTGAAGCCCTACGAGCAGTACTTC,CASSSGLKPYEQYF
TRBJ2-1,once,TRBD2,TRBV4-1,TGCGCCAGCAGCCAAGCCGGGACTAGCGGGACGAATTTCTTC,CASSQAGTSGTNFF